These T cell receptor beta chains were read from a single sample in a study of vaccination and CD4 T cells after COVID-19. TCRdb passed the PCR reads through MiXCR, listing each CDR3 protein once. The sample lists more than 9,000 distinct CDR3 sequences, about 61% seen once, with 20% to 30% in the top ten. These receptors' antigens are unknown. The sample was CD4+ T cells from blood, cultured in vitro. These receptors all come from a human donor who had recovered from COVID-19. CDR3s include the opening cysteine and the closing phenylalanine or tryptophan. D genes are given only for firm matches. Clone size is not always given. Where it is, it says once, few, many or a class for expanded clones.

j_call cdr3_length d_call clone_size v_call cdr3_nt cdr3_aa
TRBJ2-7 12 TRBD2 - TRBV20-1 TGCAGTGCTAGGGCGTTAGCGGGAGACCCGAACTTC CSARALAGDPNF
TRBJ2-1 12 - - TRBV7-6 TGTGCCAGCAGCCGGGGCTACAATGAGCAGTTCTTC CASSRGYNEQFF
TRBJ2-1 12 - once TRBV7-2 TGTGCCAGCAGCTTCAAACGACCCGAGCAGTTCTTC CASSFKRPEQFF
TRBJ2-5 15 TRBD2 - TRBV6-1 TGTGCCAGCAGTGATTTAGCGGGAGGACAAGAGACCCAGTACTTC CASSDLAGGQETQYF
TRBJ2-3 16 - - TRBV28 TGTGCCAGCAGTTTATCGACCGGGGATGGTAGAGATACGCAGTATTTT CASSLSTGDGRDTQYF
TRBJ1-5 13 - medium-sized TRBV7-2 TGTGCCAGCAGCTTAAGGGGGGATCAGCCCCAGCATTTT CASSLRGDQPQHF
TRBJ1-6 16 TRBD1 few TRBV24-1 TGTGCCACCAGTGATTCCCGACAGGGCGGTAATTCACCCCTCCACTTT CATSDSRQGGNSPLHF
TRBJ2-2 17 TRBD2 - TRBV11-3 TGTGCCAGCAGCCCGGTAGCGGGAGCGGGGAACACCGGGGAGCTGTTTTTT CASSPVAGAGNTGELFF
TRBJ1-5 12 - - TRBV15 TGTGCCACCAGCCTTGGCGATCAGCCCCAGCATTTT CATSLGDQPQHF
TRBJ2-5 11 - - TRBV2 TGTGCCAGCGGAGAAACGGGGACCCAGTACTTC CASGETGTQYF
TRBJ1-1 15 - - TRBV7-9 TGTGCCAGCAGCCTCGGGGCAACAGCGAACACTGAAGCTTTCTTT CASSLGATANTEAFF
TRBJ1-5 15 - few TRBV7-7 TGTGCCAGCAGCTTAGGGAACCCATGGTCTCGGCCCCAGCATTTT CASSLGNPWSRPQHF
TRBJ2-5 15 TRBD2 few TRBV9 TGTGCCAGCAGCGCAGGGACTAGCGGCCAAGAGACCCAGTACTTC CASSAGTSGQETQYF
TRBJ2-5 16 - - TRBV12-3/TRBV12-4 TGTGCCAGCAGTTCTCGAGGGTGGGGGGCAGGAGAGACCCAGTACTTC CASSSRGWGAGETQYF
TRBJ2-1 16 TRBD2 - TRBV7-2 TGTGCCAGCAGCCCCTCTAGCGGGAGGTACTACAATGAGCAGTTCTTC CASSPSSGRYYNEQFF
TRBJ1-3 16 - few TRBV6-1 TGTGCCAGCAGCCAATACAGGGAGATTACTGGAAACACCATATATTTT CASSQYREITGNTIYF
TRBJ2-3 14 TRBD1 - TRBV24-1 TGTGCCACCCGACAGGGGCACAGCACAGATACGCAGTATTTT CATRQGHSTDTQYF
TRBJ2-1 16 - - TRBV21-1 TGTGCCAGCAGCAAACGTCGGCTAGCGGATTACAATGAGCAGTTCTTC CASSKRRLADYNEQFF
TRBJ2-3 16 TRBD1 - TRBV20-1 TGCAGTGCTCGGAGTTTAGGGGGCAGTGGCACAGATACGCAGTATTTT CSARSLGGSGTDTQYF
TRBJ2-7 14 - - TRBV2 TGTGCCAGTAGGAGGGGAGGCAGGGGTTACGAGCAGTACTTC CASRRGGRGYEQYF
TRBJ2-3 14 TRBD2 - TRBV19 TGTGCCAGCATGAGCGGGAGCACGGCAGATACGCAGTATTTT CASMSGSTADTQYF
TRBJ1-5 15 TRBD1 few TRBV20-1 TGCAGTGCTGGGAGACAGGGCCGGGCTAATCAGCCCCAGCATTTT CSAGRQGRANQPQHF
TRBJ1-6 15 - - TRBV5-8 TGTGCCAGCAGCTTGCAGCGGGGTCCAAATTCACCCCTCCACTTT CASSLQRGPNSPLHF
TRBJ2-5 16 TRBD1 - TRBV6-1 TGTGCCAGCAGTGGAGGCCAGGCCGGGACAGAGGAGACCCAGTACTTC CASSGGQAGTEETQYF
TRBJ1-5 14 - - TRBV30 TGTGCCTGGAGTGTAAGCAGGGTAAGGCAGCCCCAGCATTTT CAWSVSRVRQPQHF
TRBJ1-6 15 - few TRBV12-3/TRBV12-4 TGTGCCAGCGCCCCGGAACCGGGAGGACCCTCACCCCTCCACTTT CASAPEPGGPSPLHF
TRBJ2-3 16 TRBD2 few TRBV7-7 TGTGCTAGCAGCCTCGGGACTAGTCTTGCCACAGATACGCAGTATTTT CASSLGTSLATDTQYF
TRBJ1-2 16 TRBD1 - TRBV2 TGTGCCAGCAGTGAAACTGGGACAGCCCTCAACTATGGCTACACCTTC CASSETGTALNYGYTF
TRBJ1-3 17 - - TRBV6-1 TGTGCCAGCAACCTCGACGGTGGGGGTTTGAATGGAAACACCATATATTTT CASNLDGGGLNGNTIYF
TRBJ2-2 14 - - TRBV20-1 TGCAGTGCAAAAAGGGACACGAACACCGGGGAGCTGTTTTTT CSAKRDTNTGELFF
TRBJ1-1 15 - - TRBV19 TGTGCCAGTAGGACCCCGGGACGGATGAACACTGAAGCTTTCTTT CASRTPGRMNTEAFF
TRBJ2-5 14 TRBD1 - TRBV20-1 TGCAGTGCTATCCGGGACAGGGGGCGGGAGACCCAGTACTTC CSAIRDRGRETQYF
TRBJ2-7 14 TRBD2 few TRBV19 TGTGCCAGTAAGACTAGCGGGAGCTCCTACGAGCAGTACTTC CASKTSGSSYEQYF
TRBJ1-1 14 TRBD1 medium-sized TRBV19 TGTGCCAGTAGTAGGGGACAGGGTACTGCTGAAGCTTTCTTT CASSRGQGTAEAFF
TRBJ2-5 15 TRBD2 - TRBV11-2 TGTGCCAGCAGCTTGGAGGCTAGCGGACAAGAGACCCAGTACTTC CASSLEASGQETQYF
TRBJ1-5 13 - - TRBV18 TGTGCCAGCTCAGCTGATAGCAATCAGCCCCAGCATTTT CASSADSNQPQHF
TRBJ2-2 15 - few TRBV15 TGTGCCACCAGCCACACCTGGAGAGAGCCCGGGGAGCTGTTTTTT CATSHTWREPGELFF
TRBJ2-3 14 TRBD1 - TRBV5-8 TGTGCCAGCAGCCCCAGGGGGCTCACAGATACGCAGTATTTT CASSPRGLTDTQYF
TRBJ1-6 15 - few TRBV7-2 TGTGCCAGCAGCTTGTCCAGAGCGCCTAATTCACCCCTCCACTTT CASSLSRAPNSPLHF
TRBJ2-5 15 - few TRBV15 TGTGCCACCAGCAGAGATACGGGGTCTTGGGAGACCCAGTACTTC CATSRDTGSWETQYF
TRBJ1-5 12 - once TRBV20-1 TGCAGTGCTAGGTCCGGGGATCAGCCCCAGCATTTT CSARSGDQPQHF
TRBJ1-1 15 - - TRBV7-2 TGTGCCAGCAGCTTAGGTGGCCGATTGAACACTGAAGCTTTCTTT CASSLGGRLNTEAFF
TRBJ2-7 14 TRBD1 - TRBV7-6 TGTGCCAGCAGCTTAGGGGGACAGTCCTACGAGCAGTACTTC CASSLGGQSYEQYF
TRBJ2-3 18 - - TRBV20-1 TGCAGTGCTAGAGATTATCGATGGGTCGGCACTTCCACAGATACGCAGTATTTT CSARDYRWVGTSTDTQYF
TRBJ1-5 12 - - TRBV6-1 TGTGCCAGCAGACAGGGCCGCCAGCCCCAGCATTTT CASRQGRQPQHF
TRBJ2-7 15 TRBD2 - TRBV12-3/TRBV12-4 TGTGCCAGCAGTTTTCACACTAGCGGGAGTTCGGGGCAGTACTTC CASSFHTSGSSGQYF